The source of this T cell receptor beta chain is a study of blood T cell repertoires in COVID-19. Across the whole study: Sites across the United States, Italy and Spain contributed samples from acute and convalescent COVID-19. T cells, B-cell-depleted T cells, or PBMCs supplied cDNA or gDNA.

Per the original data handling: Counts of nucleated cells, estimated from reference gene primer amplification, were obtained. The method was immunoSEQ multiplex PCR; TCRdb's version includes in-frame clones alone and lacks a portion of them. The V and J calls and clone size come from that table; D and trimming were worked out from the DNA. The table records roughly 100,000 clones, 60% to 80% of them present only once. This CDR3 comprises 13 residues. V shed 8 bases, J shed 7 bases, and the junction held 7 bases outside the gene matches. The germline gives CDR1 LNHDA, CDR2 SQIVND (reference sequence).

The V and J genes are TRBV19 and TRBJ1-4, with TRBD1 matching 7 bases. The specimen was peripheral blood. The TCR was taken from a man aged 55-75 years with active or convalescent COVID-19. CDR3 sequence reads: CASGGGLGEKLFF. The DNA for the CDR3 is TGTGCCAGTGGAGGGGGCTTGGGTGAAAAACTGTTTTTT.